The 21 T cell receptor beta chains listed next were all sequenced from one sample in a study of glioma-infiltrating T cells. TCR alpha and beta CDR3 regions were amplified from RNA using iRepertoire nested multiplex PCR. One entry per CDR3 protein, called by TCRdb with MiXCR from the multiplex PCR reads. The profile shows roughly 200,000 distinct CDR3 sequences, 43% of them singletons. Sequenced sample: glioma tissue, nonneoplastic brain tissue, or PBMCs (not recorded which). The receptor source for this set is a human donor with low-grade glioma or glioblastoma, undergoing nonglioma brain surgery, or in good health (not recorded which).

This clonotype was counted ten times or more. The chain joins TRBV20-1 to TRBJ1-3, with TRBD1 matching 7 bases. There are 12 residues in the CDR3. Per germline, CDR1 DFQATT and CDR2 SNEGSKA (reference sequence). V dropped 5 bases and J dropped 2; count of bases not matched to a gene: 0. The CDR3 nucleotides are TGCAGTGCTCAGGGGGCTGGAAACACCATATATTTT. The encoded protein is CSAQGAGNTIYF.

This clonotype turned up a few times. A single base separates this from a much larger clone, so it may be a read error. CDR3 loop: CSARRSSSYEQYF. In nucleotides, the CDR3 is TGCAGTGCTAGAAGGTCCAGCTCCTACGAGCAGTACTTC. The V and J genes are TRBV20-1 and TRBJ2-7; no firm D call. In germline, CDR1 is DFQATT, CDR2 SNEGSKA (reference sequence). The ends were cut back, 2 bases at V and 0 bases at J, with 8 bases in the middle. The CDR3 is made up of 13 amino acids.

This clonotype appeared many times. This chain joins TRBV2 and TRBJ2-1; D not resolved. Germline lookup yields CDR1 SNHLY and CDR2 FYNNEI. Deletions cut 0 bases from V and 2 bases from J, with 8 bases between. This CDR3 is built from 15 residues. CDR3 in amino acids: CASSEASRAYNEQFF. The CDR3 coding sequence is TGTGCCAGCAGTGAAGCGTCCCGGGCCTACAATGAGCAGTTCTTC. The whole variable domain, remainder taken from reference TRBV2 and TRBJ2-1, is EPEVTQTPSHQVTQMGQEVILRCVPISNHLYFYWYRQILGQKVEFLVSFYNNEISEKSEIFDDQFSVERPDGSNFTLKIRSTKLEDSAMYFCASSEASRAYNEQFFGPGTRLTVL.

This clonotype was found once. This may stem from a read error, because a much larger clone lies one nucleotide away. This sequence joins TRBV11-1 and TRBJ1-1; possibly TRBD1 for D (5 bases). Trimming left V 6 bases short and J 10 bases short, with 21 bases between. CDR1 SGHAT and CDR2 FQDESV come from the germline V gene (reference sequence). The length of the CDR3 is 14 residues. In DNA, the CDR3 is TGTGCCAGCAGACCAGATAGGGGTCTACCTGGAGCTTTCTTT. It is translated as CASRPDRGLPGAFF. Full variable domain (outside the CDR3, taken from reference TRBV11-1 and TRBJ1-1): EAEVAQSPRYKITEKSQAVAFWCDPISGHATLYWYRQILGQGPELLVQFQDESVVDDSQLPKDRFSAERLKGVDSTLKIQPAELGDSAMYLCASRPDRGLPGAFFGQGTRLTVV.

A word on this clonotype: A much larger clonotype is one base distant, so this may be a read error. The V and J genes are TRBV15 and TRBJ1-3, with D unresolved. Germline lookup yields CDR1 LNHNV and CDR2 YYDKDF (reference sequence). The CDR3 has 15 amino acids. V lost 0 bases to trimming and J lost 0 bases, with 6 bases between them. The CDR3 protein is CATSRDRSSGNTIYF. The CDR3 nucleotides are TGTGCCACCAGCAGAGATCGGTCCTCTGGAAACACCATATATTTT.

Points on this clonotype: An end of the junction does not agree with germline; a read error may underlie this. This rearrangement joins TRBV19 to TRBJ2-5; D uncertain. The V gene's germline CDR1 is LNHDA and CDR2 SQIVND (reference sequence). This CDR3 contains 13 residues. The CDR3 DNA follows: TGTGCCAGTAGTATGGGTCCGGTAGAGACCCAGCACTTC. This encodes CASSMGPVETQHF.

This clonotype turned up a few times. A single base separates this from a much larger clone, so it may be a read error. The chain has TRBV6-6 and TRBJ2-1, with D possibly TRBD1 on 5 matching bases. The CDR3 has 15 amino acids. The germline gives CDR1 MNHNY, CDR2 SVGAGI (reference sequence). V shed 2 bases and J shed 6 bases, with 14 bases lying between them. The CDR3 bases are TGTGCCAGCAGTTACGGGGCTGGGGTAGTCAATGAGCAGTTCTTC. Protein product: CASSYGAGVVNEQFF.

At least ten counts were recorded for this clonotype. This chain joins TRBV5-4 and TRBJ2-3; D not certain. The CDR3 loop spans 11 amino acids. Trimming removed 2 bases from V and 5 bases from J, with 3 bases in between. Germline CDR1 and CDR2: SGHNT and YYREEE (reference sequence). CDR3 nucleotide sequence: TGTGCCAGCAGCTTTGGAGATACGCAGTATTTT. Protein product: CASSFGDTQYF.

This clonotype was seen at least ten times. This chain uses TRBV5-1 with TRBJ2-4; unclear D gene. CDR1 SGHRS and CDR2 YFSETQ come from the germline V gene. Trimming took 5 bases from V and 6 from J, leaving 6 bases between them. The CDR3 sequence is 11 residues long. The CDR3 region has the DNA TGCGCCAGCAGGGTGGGAAACATTCAGTACTTC. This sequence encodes CASRVGNIQYF.

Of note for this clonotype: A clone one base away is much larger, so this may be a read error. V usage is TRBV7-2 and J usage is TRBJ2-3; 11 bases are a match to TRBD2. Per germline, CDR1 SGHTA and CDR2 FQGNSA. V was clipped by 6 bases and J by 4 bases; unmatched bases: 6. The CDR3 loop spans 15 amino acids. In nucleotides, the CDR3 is TGTGCCAGCAGTTCCGGGACTAGCGGCGCAGATACGCAGTATTTT. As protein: CASSSGTSGADTQYF.

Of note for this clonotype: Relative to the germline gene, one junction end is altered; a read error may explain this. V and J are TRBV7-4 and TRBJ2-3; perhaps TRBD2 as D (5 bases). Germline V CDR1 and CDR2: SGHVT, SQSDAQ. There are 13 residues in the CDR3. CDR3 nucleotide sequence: TGTGCCAGCAGTTTAGCGTGGGCAGATACGCAGTATTTT. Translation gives CASSLAWADTQYF.

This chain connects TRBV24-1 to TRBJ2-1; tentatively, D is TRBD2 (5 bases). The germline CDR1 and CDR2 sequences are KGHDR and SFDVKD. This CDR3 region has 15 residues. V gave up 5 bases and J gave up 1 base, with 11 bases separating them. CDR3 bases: TGTGCCACCAGTGCAGGACGGGGATCCTACAATGAGCAGTTCTTC. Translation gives CATSAGRGSYNEQFF.

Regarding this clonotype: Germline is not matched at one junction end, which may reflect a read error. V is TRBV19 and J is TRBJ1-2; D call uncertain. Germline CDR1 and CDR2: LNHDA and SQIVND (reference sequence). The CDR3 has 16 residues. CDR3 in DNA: TGTGCCATTAGTATAGATCCAACAGCCGTTTATCATGGCTACACCTTC. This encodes CAISIDPTAVYHGYTF.

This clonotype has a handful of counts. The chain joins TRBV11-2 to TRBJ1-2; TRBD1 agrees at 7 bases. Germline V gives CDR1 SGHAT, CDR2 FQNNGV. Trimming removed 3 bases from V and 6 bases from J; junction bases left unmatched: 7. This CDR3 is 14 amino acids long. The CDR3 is CASSFLGQVNGYTF. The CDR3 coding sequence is TGTGCCAGCAGCTTTTTAGGACAGGTGAATGGCTACACCTTC.

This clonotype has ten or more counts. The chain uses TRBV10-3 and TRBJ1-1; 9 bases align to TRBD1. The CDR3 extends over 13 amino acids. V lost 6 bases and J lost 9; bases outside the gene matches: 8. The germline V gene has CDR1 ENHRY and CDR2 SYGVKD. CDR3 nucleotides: TGTGCCATCAGCGCTCCCGGGACAGGGAAAGCTTTCTTT. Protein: CAISAPGTGKAFF.

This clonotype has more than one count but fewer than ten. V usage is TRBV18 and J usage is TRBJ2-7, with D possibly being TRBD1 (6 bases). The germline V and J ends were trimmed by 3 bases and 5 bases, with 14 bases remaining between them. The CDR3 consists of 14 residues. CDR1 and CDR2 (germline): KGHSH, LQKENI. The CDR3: CASSPDRTKDEQYF. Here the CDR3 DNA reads TGTGCCAGCTCACCTGACAGGACCAAGGACGAGCAGTACTTC.

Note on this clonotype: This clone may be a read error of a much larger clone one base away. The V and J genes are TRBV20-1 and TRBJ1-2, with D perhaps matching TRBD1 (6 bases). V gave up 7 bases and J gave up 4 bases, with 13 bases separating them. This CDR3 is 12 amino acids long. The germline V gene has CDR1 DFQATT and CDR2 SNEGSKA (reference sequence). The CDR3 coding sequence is TGCAGTGTGATGCAGGGGAGCTATGGCTACACCTTC. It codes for CSVMQGSYGYTF.

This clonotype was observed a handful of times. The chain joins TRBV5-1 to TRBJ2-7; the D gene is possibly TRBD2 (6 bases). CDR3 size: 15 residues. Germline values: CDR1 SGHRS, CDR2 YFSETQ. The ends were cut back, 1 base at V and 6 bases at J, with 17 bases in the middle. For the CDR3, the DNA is TGCGCCAGCAGCTTGTCGGCGGGGAGCGGTGGCGAGCAGTACTTC. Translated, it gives CASSLSAGSGGEQYF. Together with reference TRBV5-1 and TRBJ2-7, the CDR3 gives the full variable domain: KAGVTQTPRYLIKTRGQQVTLSCSPISGHRSVSWYQQTPGQGLQFLFEYFSETQRNKGNFPGRFSGRQFSNSRSEMNVSTLELGDSALYLCASSLSAGSGGEQYFGPGTRLTVT.

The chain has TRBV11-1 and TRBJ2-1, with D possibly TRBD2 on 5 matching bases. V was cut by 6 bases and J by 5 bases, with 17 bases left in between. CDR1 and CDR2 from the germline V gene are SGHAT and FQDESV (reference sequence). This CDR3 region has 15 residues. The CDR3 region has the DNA TGTGCCAGCAGTGCTAGACTAATTAGTAACAATGAGCAGTTCTTC. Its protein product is CASSARLISNNEQFF.

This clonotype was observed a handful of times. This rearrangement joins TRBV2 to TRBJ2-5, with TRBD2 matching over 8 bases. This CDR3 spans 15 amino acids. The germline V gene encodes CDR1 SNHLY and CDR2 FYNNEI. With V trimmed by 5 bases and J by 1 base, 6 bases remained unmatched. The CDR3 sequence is CASSYSGAVQETQYF. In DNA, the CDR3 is TGTGCCAGCAGTTATAGCGGGGCTGTCCAAGAGACCCAGTACTTC.

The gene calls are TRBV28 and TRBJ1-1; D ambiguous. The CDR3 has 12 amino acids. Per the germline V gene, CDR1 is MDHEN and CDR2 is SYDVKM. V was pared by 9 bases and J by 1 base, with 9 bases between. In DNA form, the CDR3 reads TGTGCCAGAAGTCAAAGGAACACTGAAGCTTTCTTT. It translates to CARSQRNTEAFF.